The source of this TCR beta chain is a study of cytomegalovirus exposure and HLA in healthy donors. Study-level results: Within the 95 to 150 validation repertoires, first-cohort TCR clusters tended to co-occur, according to a later analysis. Most TCR sequences were uncommon, yet certain public TCRs appeared in many donors. Accounts indicate the classifier identified cytomegalovirus status with strong specificity and sensitivity.

Produced via immunoSEQ multiplex PCR; TCRdb's table is partial and in-frame only. This table has about 270,000 clones, about 86% appearing once. The ends lost 2 bases at V and 6 bases at J; junction bases unmatched: 13. Germline assignment: CDR1 SGHAT and CDR2 FQNNGV. The CDR3 runs to 17 residues. From the roughly 120-subject validation cohort, which was separate from the approximately 700-subject first cohort, the donors were drawn. This clone was counted once. The antigen is undetermined. The sequence derives from a young woman in good health and CMV-seronegative. The chain is built from TRBV11-2 and TRBJ1-2; TRBD1 agrees at 9 bases. Sequenced: PBMCs. The chain's CDR3 is CASSLLTWTGAGDGYTF. The CDR3 DNA reads TGTGCCAGCAGCTTACTAACTTGGACAGGGGCAGGGGATGGCTACACCTTC.